This T cell receptor (beta chain) was profiled in a study of identical twins. Whole-study results and caveats: Fewer insertions characterized abundant cord blood beta clonotypes, whereas memory repertoires showed none. The presence of invariant MAIT and iNKT cells could partly confound analyses of zero-insertion sequences.

As regards this clonotype: The antigen remains undetermined.

Via MiXCR, TCRdb re-called the 5' RACE reads, giving one row per CDR3 protein. The sample shows approximately 620,000 distinct CDR3 sequences, roughly 8% of them seen only once. These data were also reused for a study on yellow fever vaccine responses in identical twins. From that report: Twins' T cell vaccine responses reportedly looked partly convergent, partly personalized.

The clonotype was recovered from a woman in her late teens or twenties in good health. Sample: PBMCs.

The CDR3 DNA is TGTGCCAGCAAACAGGCTACTAACTATGGCTACACCTTC. Translation: CASKQATNYGYTF. The V call is TRBV2, the J call TRBJ1-2; TRBD1 is a possible D gene (5 bases). This CDR3 is built from 13 residues. CDR1 SNHLY and CDR2 FYNNEI come from the germline V gene. V dropped 7 bases and J dropped 0 bases, with 9 bases sitting between them.